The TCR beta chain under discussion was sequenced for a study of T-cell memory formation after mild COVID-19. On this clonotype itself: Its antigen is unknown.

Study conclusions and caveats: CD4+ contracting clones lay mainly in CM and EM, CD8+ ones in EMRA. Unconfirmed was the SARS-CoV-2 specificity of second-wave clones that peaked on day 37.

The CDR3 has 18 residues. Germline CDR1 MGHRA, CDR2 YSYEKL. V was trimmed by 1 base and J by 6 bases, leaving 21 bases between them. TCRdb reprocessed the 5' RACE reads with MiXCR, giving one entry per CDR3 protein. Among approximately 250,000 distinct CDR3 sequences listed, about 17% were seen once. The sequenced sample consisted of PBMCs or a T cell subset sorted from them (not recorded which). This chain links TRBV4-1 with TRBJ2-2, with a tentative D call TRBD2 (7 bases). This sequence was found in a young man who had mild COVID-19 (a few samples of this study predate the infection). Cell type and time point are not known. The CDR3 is CASSQGIFTGGRSGELFF. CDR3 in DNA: TGCGCCAGCAGCCAAGGAATCTTTACGGGGGGCCGCTCCGGGGAGCTGTTTTTT.